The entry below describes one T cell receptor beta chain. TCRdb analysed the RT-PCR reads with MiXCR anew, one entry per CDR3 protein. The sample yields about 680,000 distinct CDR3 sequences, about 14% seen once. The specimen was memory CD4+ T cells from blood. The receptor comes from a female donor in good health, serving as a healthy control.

CDR3 protein: CSAREGPEETQYF. CDR3 in DNA: TGCAGTGCTAGAGAGGGACCAGAAGAGACCCAGTACTTC. This rearrangement joins TRBV20-1 to TRBJ2-5, with D perhaps assigned TRBD1 or TRBD2 (5 bases each). The CDR3 covers 13 residues. Per the germline V gene, CDR1 is DFQATT and CDR2 is SNEGSKA (reference sequence). Trimming removed 0 bases at V and 3 bases at J, with 8 bases between.